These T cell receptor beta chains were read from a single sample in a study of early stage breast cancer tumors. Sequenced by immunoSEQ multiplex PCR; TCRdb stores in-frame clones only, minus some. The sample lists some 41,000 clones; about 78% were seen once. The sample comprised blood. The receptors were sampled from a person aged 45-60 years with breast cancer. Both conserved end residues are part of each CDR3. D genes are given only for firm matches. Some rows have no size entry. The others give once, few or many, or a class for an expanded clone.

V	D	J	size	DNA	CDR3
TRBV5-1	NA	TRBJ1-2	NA	TGCGCCAGCAGCTTGGGGACACTTAACTATGGCTACACCTTC	CASSLGTLNYGYTF
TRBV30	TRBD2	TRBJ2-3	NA	TGTGCCTGGAGTGTACTGAGGGCGGGGGGGAGAGATACGCAGTATTTT	CAWSVLRAGGRDTQYF
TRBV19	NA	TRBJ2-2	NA	TGTGCCAGTAGTATAGAGACAGACACCGGGGAGCTGTTTTTT	CASSIETDTGELFF
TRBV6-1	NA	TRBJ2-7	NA	TGTGCCAGCAGTGAACAGGGAAGGACCTACGAGCAGTACTTC	CASSEQGRTYEQYF
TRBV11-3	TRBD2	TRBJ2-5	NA	TGTGCCAGCAGCTTAGGTGATCGGACTAGCGGGAGGGAAAAAGAGACCCAGTACTTC	CASSLGDRTSGREKETQYF
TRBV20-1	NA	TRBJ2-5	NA	TGCAGTGGACTCGCAGAGACCCAGTACTTC	CSGLAETQYF
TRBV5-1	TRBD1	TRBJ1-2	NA	TGCGCCAGCAGCCTCAGCTGGGACAGTGACTATGGCTACACCTTC	CASSLSWDSDYGYTF
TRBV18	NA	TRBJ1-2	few	TGTGCCAGCTCACCACCGAGCGTCTATGGCTACACCTTC	CASSPPSVYGYTF
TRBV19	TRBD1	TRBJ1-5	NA	TGTGCCAGTAGTCCAGTGACAGGGGGCGTATATACGAGCAATCAGCCCCAGCATTTT	CASSPVTGGVYTSNQPQHF
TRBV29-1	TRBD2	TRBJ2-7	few	TGCAGCGTTGGGTCTAGCGGGAGGGCTAGGGAGCAGTACTTC	CSVGSSGRAREQYF
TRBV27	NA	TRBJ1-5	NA	TGTGCCAGCAGTGCGGGTCCTACAGGGAGACAGCCCCAGCATTTT	CASSAGPTGRQPQHF
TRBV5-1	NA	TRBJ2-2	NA	TGCGCCAGCAGCCCTCGGGAGAGCACCGGGGAGCTGTTTTTT	CASSPRESTGELFF
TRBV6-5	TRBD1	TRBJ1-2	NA	TGTGCCAGCAGGGGGCAGGGGGGTGCTAACTATGGCTACACCTTC	CASRGQGGANYGYTF
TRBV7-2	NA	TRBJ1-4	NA	TGTGCCAGCAGCTTAAGTGCAGGTGCTGAAAAACTGTTTTTT	CASSLSAGAEKLFF
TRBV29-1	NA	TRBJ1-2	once	TGCAGCGTTGAACCGGGAGGGAATGGCTACACCTTC	CSVEPGGNGYTF
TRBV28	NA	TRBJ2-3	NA	TGTGCCAGCAGTACCGCGGATACGCAGTATTTT	CASSTADTQYF
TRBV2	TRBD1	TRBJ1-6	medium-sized	TGTGCCAGCAGTGTCTGGGACAGTCCTTTTAATTCACCCCTCCACTTT	CASSVWDSPFNSPLHF
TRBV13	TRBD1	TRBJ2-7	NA	TGTGCCAGCAGCCTTCAGGGGGCGCGGCGCGAGCAGTACTTC	CASSLQGARREQYF
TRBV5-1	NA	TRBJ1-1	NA	TGCGCCAGCAGCTTTCTTAGCGGGGGAAACATGAACACTGAAGCTTTCTTT	CASSFLSGGNMNTEAFF
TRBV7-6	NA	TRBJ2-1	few	TGTGCCAGCAGCTTAGTCGGGGGCTCCTACAATGAGCAGTTCTTC	CASSLVGGSYNEQFF
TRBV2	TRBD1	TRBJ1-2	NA	TGTGCCACCGTACAGGGGGCAGGCTATGGCTACACCTTC	CATVQGAGYGYTF
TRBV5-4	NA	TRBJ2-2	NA	TGTGCCAGCAGCAGACAAGGGGGCGGGGAGCTGTTTTTT	CASSRQGGGELFF
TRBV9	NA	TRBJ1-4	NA	TGTGCCAGCAGCCCCCATGCAGGGGTTGAAAAACTGTTTTTT	CASSPHAGVEKLFF
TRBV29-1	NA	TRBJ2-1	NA	TGCAGCGTTGAAGATCCTCCGTCAGGAGGATATGAGCAGTTCTTC	CSVEDPPSGGYEQFF
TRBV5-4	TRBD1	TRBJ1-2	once	TGTGCCAGCAGCCAGGGGGCCCAACTTGGCGGCTACACCTTC	CASSQGAQLGGYTF
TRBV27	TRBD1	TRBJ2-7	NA	TGTGCCACCTTCACCCGGACAGGGGGCAGGAGGGCCTACGAGCAGTACTTC	CATFTRTGGRRAYEQYF
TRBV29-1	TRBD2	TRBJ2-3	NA	TGCAGCGTTGTGTTAGGGCTAGCGGGGGGGCTTGGCACAGATACGCAGTATTTT	CSVVLGLAGGLGTDTQYF
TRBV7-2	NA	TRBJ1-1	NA	TGTGCCAGCGCCCCCCGGCAGGGAGGAAACACTGAAGCTTTCTTT	CASAPRQGGNTEAFF
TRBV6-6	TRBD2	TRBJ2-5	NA	TGTGCCAGCAGCGATAGCGGGAGGGACGAGACCCAGTACTTC	CASSDSGRDETQYF
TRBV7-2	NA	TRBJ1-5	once	TGTGCCAGCAGCGTCCGGGACATTGGTCAGCCCCAGCATTTT	CASSVRDIGQPQHF
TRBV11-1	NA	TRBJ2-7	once	TGTGCCAGCAGCCCCGGAGGGTTTCGCGGCTCCTACGAGCAGTACTTC	CASSPGGFRGSYEQYF
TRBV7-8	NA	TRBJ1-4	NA	TGTGCCAGCAGCTTGGGTCAGGGTAATGAAAAACTGTTTTTT	CASSLGQGNEKLFF
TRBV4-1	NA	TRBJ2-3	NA	TGCGCCAGCAGCCAAGATTCGAGCACAGATACGCAGTATTTT	CASSQDSSTDTQYF
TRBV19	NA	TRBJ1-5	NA	TGTGCCAGTAGTACCCAACCAGGTCAGCCCCAGCATTTT	CASSTQPGQPQHF
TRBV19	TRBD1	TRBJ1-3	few	TGTGCCAGTAGTATAAGGACAGGTAGTGGAAACACCATATATTTT	CASSIRTGSGNTIYF
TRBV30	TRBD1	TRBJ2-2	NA	TGTGCCTGGACGAGACAGGGAGGGGAGCTGTTTTTT	CAWTRQGGELFF
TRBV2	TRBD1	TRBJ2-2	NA	TGTGCCAGCAGGCTCGGGACAGTGAACACCGGGGAGCTGTTTTTT	CASRLGTVNTGELFF
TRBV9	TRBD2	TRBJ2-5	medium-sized	TGTGCCAGCAGCGGTAGCGGGGGGATGGCTGAGACCCAGTACTTC	CASSGSGGMAETQYF
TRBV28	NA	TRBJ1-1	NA	TGTGCCAGCAAATTAACAGCGAACACTGAAGCTTTCTTT	CASKLTANTEAFF
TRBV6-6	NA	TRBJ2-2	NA	TGTGCCAGCAGTGCTCTACAGGGCACCGGGGAGCTGTTTTTT	CASSALQGTGELFF
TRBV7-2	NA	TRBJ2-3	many	TGTGCCAGCAGCTCCCCAGGCACAGATACGCAGTATTTT	CASSSPGTDTQYF
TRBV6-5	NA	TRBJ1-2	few	TGTGCCAGCAGTTACGGCCCCGACGCGGACTATGGCTACACCTTC	CASSYGPDADYGYTF
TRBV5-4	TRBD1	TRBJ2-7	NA	TGTGCCAGCAGCCACCGTGCCGGGACAGGGGTCGAGCAGTACTTC	CASSHRAGTGVEQYF
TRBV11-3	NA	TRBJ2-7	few	TGTGCCAGCAGCTTAGTGCGGGAATTGTACTACGAGCAGTACTTC	CASSLVRELYYEQYF
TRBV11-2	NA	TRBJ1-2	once	TGTGCCAGCAGCTTGGAGGGGGGGGCCAACTATGGCTACACCTTC	CASSLEGGANYGYTF
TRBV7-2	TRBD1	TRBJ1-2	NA	TGTGCCAGCAGCCGGACAGGGGACTATGGCTACACCTTC	CASSRTGDYGYTF
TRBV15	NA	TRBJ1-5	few	TGTGCCACCAGCAGAGCACAGGGCGGCAATCAGCCCCAGCATTTT	CATSRAQGGNQPQHF
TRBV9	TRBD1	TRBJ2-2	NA	TGTGCCAGCAGCACCCGCCGCAGGGGGATCCCCGGGGAGCTGTTTTTT	CASSTRRRGIPGELFF
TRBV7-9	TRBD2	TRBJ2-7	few	TGTGCCAGCACTCCCGGCCAGCGGGAGGGCTACGAGCAGTACTTC	CASTPGQREGYEQYF
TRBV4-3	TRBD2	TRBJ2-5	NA	TGCGCCAGCAGCCATAAGCGGGGGGTGGCCCAGTACTTC	CASSHKRGVAQYF
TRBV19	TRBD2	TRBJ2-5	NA	TGTGCCAGTAGTAGAGGTGGGAGGGCCGGGACCCAGTACTTC	CASSRGGRAGTQYF
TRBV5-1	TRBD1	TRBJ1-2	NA	TGCGCCAGCCGACCCGGACAGGGAAACTATGGCTACACCTTC	CASRPGQGNYGYTF
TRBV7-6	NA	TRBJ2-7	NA	TGTGCCAGCAGCTTAAATGCAGGGGACGAGCAGTACTTC	CASSLNAGDEQYF